The rows below give T cell receptor beta chains drawn from one sample of a study of shared clonotypes between healthy human individuals. Clones were read by immunoSEQ multiplex PCR, and TCRdb kept only the in-frame ones, dropping some. The table has around 2,000,000 clones, 85% to 95% seen once. Sequencing was carried out using naive CD4+ T cells sorted from blood. The receptor source for this set is a man between 18 and 35 years old in good health. The conserved cysteine and the conserved F or W are not part of the CDR3 here. A D gene is named only where the DNA matches it firmly.

V	D	CDR3
TRBV9	TRBD2	ASSVASTSGGPYEQY
TRBV2	TRBD2	ASSDLAGGPNEQF
TRBV11-2	NA	ASSLSLGYYNEQF
TRBV27	TRBD1	ASSLLGGGGYT
TRBV27	NA	ASAAKTARDGYT
TRBV19	NA	ASKEGGVADTQY
TRBV27	NA	ASSSLTGAAT
TRBV6-1	TRBD2	ASSVGGGGTDTQY
TRBV28	NA	ASSLSGSVGNQPQH
TRBV11-2	TRBD2	ASSLGRSSGLQETQY
TRBV6-6	NA	ASSHGGNQPQH
TRBV18	NA	ASSRSNSGNTIY
TRBV7-2	TRBD1	ASSLAGTDSYEQY
TRBV5-1	TRBD1	ASTDRGSASTEAF
TRBV5-4	NA	ASRSTMNTEAF
TRBV10-3	NA	AIASRGTGELF
TRBV7-3	TRBD2	ASSILAGSGYTDTQY
TRBV6-5	NA	ASSSPGTTEKLF
TRBV29-1	TRBD1	STGTGRGTQY
TRBV11-2	TRBD1	ASSSGQPTSNEKLF
TRBV7-6	NA	ASSFGRALGEQY
TRBV6-1	NA	ASSPSILMYGYT
TRBV19	TRBD1	ASSIIAGTGGLYGYT
TRBV11-2	NA	ASSLDRATEAF
TRBV10-3	NA	AISGDRLSYEQY
TRBV18	NA	ASSPDRSYEKLF
TRBV28	TRBD2	ASSSVLGGSSYNEQF
TRBV18	NA	ASSPPGRDGNTIY
TRBV19	NA	ASSYDGVTSRGYT
TRBV5-4	NA	ASSLWRGNEQF
TRBV7-2	NA	ASSLDQSPYGYT